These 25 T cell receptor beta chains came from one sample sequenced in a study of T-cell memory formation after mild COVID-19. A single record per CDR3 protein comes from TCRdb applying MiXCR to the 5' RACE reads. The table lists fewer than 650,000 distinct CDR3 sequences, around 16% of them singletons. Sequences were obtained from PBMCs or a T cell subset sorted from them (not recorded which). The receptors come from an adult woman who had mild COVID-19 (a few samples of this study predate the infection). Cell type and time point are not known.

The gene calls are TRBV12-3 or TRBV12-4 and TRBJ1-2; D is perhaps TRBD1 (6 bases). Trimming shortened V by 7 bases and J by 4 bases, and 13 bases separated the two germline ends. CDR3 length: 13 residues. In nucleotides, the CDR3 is TGTGCCAGCACCCTGGACAGTTTCTATGGCTACACCTTC. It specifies CASTLDSFYGYTF.

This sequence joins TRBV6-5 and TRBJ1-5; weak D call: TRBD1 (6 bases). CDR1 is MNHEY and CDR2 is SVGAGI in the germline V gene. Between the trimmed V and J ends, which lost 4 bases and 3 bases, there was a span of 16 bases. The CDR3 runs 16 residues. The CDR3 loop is CASSSLGRGPNQPQHF. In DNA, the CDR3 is TGTGCCAGCAGTTCTCTCGGCAGGGGACCCAATCAGCCCCAGCATTTT.

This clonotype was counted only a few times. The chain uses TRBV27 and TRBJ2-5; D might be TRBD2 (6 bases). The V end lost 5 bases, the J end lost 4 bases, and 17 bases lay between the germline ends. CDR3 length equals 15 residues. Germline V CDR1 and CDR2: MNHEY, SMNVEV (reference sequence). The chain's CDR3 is CASSQFSRGAETQYF. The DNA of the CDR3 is TGTGCCAGCAGTCAGTTTTCGCGCGGGGCAGAGACCCAGTACTTC.

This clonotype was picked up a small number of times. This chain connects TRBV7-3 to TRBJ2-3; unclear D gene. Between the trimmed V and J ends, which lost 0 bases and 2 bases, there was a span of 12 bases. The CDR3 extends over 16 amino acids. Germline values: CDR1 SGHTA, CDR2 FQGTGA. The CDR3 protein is CASSLTEWGTTDTQYF. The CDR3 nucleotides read TGTGCCAGCAGCTTAACGGAGTGGGGAACCACAGATACGCAGTATTTT.

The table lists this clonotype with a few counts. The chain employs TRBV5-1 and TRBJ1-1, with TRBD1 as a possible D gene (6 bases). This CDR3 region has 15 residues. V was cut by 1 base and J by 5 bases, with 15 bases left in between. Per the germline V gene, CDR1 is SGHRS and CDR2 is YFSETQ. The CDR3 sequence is CASSLWGARGTEAFF. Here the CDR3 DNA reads TGCGCCAGCAGCTTGTGGGGGGCTCGTGGAACTGAAGCTTTCTTT.

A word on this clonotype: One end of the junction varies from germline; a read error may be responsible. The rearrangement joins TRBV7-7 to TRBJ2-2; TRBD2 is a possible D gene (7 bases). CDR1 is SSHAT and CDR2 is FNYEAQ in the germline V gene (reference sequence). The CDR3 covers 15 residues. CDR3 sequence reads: CASSQGTKATGELFF. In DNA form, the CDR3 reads TGTGCTAGCAGCCAGGGGACTAAGGCGACCGGGGAGCTGTTTTTT. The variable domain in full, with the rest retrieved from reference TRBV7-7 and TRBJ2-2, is GAGVSQSPRYKVTKRGQDVTLRCDPISSHATLYWYQQALGQGPEFLTYFNYEAQPDKSGLPSDRFSAERPEGSISTLTIQRTEQRDSAMYRCASSQGTKATGELFFGEGSRLTVL.

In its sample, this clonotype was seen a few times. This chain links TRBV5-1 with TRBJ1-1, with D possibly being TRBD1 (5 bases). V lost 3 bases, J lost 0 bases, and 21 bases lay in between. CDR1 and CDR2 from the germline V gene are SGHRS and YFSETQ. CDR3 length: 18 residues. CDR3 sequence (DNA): TGCGCCAGCAGCTCGCAACCCCGGGACGGACCTATGAACACTGAAGCTTTCTTT. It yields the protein CASSSQPRDGPMNTEAFF.

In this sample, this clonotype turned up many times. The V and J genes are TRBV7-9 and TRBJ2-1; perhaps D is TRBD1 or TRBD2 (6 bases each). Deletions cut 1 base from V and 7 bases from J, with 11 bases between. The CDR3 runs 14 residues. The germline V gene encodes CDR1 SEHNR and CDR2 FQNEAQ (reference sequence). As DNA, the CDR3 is TGTGCCAGCAGCTTAGTACAGGGAGGAAATGAGCAGTTCTTC. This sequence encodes CASSLVQGGNEQFF.

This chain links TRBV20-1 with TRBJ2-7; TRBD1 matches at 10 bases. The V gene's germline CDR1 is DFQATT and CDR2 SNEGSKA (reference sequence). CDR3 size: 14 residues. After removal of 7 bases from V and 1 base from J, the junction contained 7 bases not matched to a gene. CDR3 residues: CSGRGQGKSYEQYF. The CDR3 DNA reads TGCAGTGGCCGGGGACAGGGGAAATCCTACGAGCAGTACTTC.

In DNA form, the CDR3 reads TGTGCCAGCAGCTTAGCCTTGGGGGGGACCGAGCAGTACTTC. Translation: CASSLALGGTEQYF. The chain recombines TRBV7-2 with TRBJ2-7, with 7 positions matching TRBD2. CDR1 SGHTA and CDR2 FQGNSA come from the germline V gene. The CDR3 sequence is 14 residues long. V lost 0 bases, J lost 6 bases, and 5 bases stayed unmatched.

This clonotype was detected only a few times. DNA of the CDR3: TGTGCCAGCAGTCTGGACACCAGCAATCAGCCCCAGCATTTT. Translation: CASSLDTSNQPQHF. The chain carries TRBV12-3 or TRBV12-4 and TRBJ1-5, with D possibly TRBD1 on 5 matching bases. Trimming took 5 bases from V and 1 from J, leaving 9 bases between them. CDR3 length: 14 residues.

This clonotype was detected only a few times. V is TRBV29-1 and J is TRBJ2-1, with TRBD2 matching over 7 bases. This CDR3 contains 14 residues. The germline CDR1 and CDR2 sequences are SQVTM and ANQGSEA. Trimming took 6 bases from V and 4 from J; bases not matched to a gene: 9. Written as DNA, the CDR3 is TGCAGCGTCTCGCGGGGGAGCGATTACAATGAGCAGTTCTTC. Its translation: CSVSRGSDYNEQFF.

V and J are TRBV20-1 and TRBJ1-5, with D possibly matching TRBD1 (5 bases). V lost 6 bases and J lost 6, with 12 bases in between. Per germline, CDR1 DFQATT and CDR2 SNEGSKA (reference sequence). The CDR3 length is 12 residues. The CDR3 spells CSASGGTQPQHF. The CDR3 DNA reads TGCAGTGCGAGTGGGGGTACTCAGCCCCAGCATTTT.

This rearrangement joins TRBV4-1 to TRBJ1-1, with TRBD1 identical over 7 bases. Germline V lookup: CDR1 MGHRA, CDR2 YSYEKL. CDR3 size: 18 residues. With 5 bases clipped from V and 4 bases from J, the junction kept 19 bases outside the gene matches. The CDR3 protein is CASSLEPGTEPNPTEAFF. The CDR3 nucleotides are TGCGCCAGCAGCTTAGAACCCGGGACAGAGCCCAACCCCACTGAAGCTTTCTTT.

The CDR3 bases are TGTGCCAGCAGCCCGGTTGGAGGGTCCTACGAGCAGTACTTC. Its protein is CASSPVGGSYEQYF. V gene TRBV7-9 combines with J gene TRBJ2-7; weak D call: TRBD2 (6 bases). The CDR3 consists of 14 residues. V was trimmed by 5 bases and J by 1 base, leaving 12 bases between them. The germline V gene has CDR1 SEHNR and CDR2 FQNEAQ (reference sequence). The entire variable domain, with the rest obtained from reference TRBV7-9 and TRBJ2-7, is as follows: DTGVSQNPRHKITKRGQNVTFRCDPISEHNRLYWYRQTLGQGPEFLTYFQNEAQLEKSRLLSDRFSAERPKGSFSTLEIQRTEQGDSAMYLCASSPVGGSYEQYFGPGTRLTVT.

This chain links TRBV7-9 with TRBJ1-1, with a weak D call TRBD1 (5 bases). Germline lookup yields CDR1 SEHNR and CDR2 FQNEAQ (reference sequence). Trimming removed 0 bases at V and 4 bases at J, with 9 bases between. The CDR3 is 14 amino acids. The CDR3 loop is CASSLARGSTEAFF. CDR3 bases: TGTGCCAGCAGCTTAGCGCGGGGCAGCACTGAAGCTTTCTTT.

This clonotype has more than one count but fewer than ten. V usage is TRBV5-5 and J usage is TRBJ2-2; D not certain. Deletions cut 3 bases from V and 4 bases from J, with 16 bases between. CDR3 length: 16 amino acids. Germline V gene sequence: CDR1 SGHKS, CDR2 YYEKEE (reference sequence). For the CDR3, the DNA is TGTGCCAGCAGCTCGTCTAGTTCGGAAGGCACCGGGGAGCTGTTTTTT. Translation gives CASSSSSSEGTGELFF.

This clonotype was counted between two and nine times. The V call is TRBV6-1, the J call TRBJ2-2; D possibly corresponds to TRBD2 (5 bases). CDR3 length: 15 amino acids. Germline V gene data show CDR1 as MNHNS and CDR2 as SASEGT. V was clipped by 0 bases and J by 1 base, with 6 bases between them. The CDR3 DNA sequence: TGTGCCAGCAGTGAAGCAGGGAGGAACACCGGGGAGCTGTTTTTT. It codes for CASSEAGRNTGELFF.

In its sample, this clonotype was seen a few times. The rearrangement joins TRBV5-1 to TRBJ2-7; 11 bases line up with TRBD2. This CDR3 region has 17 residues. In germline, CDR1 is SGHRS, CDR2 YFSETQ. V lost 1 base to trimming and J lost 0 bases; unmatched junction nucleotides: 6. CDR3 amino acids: CASSLPGTSGTSYEQYF. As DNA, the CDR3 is TGCGCCAGCAGCTTGCCCGGGACTAGCGGAACCTCCTACGAGCAGTACTTC.

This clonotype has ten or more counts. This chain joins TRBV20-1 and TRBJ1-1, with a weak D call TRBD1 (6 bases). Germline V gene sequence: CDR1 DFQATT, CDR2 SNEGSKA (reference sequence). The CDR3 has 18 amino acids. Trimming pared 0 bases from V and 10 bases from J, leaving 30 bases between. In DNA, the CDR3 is TGCAGTGCTAGAGACGCGTCCCTCCCCGGCAGGGGAGGATCCGGAGCTTTCTTT. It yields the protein CSARDASLPGRGGSGAFF.

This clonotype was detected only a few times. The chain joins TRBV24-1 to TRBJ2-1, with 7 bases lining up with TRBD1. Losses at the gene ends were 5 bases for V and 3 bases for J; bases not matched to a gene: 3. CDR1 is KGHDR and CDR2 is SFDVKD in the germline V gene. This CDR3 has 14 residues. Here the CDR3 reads CATSGTGDYNEQFF. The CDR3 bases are TGTGCCACCAGTGGGACAGGCGACTACAATGAGCAGTTCTTC.

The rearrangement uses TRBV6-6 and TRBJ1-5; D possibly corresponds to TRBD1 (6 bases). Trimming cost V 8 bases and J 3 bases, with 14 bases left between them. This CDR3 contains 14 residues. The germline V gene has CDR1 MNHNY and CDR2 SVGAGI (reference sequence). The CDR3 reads CASETGGFNQPQHF. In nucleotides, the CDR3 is TGTGCCAGCGAGACAGGAGGGTTCAATCAGCCCCAGCATTTT.

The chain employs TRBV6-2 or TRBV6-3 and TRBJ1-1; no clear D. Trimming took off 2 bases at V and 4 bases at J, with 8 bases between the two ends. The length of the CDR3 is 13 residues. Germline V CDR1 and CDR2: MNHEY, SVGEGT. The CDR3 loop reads CASSYDWGTEAFF. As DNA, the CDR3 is TGTGCCAGCAGTTACGATTGGGGCACTGAAGCTTTCTTT.

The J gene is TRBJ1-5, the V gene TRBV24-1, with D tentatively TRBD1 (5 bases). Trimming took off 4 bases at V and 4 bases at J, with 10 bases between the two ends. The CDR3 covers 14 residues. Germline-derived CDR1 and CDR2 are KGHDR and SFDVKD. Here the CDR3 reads CATSDKQGNQPQHF. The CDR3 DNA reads TGTGCCACCAGTGACAAGCAGGGAAATCAGCCCCAGCATTTT.

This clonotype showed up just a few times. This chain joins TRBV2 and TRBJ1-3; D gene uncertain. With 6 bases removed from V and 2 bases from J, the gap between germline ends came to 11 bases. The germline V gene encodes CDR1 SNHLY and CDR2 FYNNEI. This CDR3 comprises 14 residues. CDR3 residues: CASREHDTGNTIYF. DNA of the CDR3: TGTGCCAGCAGAGAACACGATACTGGAAACACCATATATTTT. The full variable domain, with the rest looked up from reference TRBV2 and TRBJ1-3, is EPEVTQTPSHQVTQMGQEVILRCVPISNHLYFYWYRQILGQKVEFLVSFYNNEISEKSEIFDDQFSVERPDGSNFTLKIRSTKLEDSAMYFCASREHDTGNTIYFGEGSWLTVV.